This TCR beta chain came from a study of CD4+ T cells in melanoma. Per germline, CDR1 MNHNS and CDR2 SASEGT. With V trimmed by 2 bases and J by 0 bases, 6 bases remained unmatched. This CDR3 region has 17 residues. Here immunoSEQ multiplex PCR was the method, and the copy in TCRdb shows in-frame clones only, minus some. The sample consists of approximately 11,000 clones, roughly 62% of them appearing once. General study results and limits: Reportedly, melanoma neoantigen-specific CD4+ T cells showed varied differentiation states. A reported correlation linked neoantigen-specific CD4+ T cells to CD8+, macrophage and B cell function.

Notes on this clone: As yet, its antigen is unknown.

V is TRBV6-1 and J is TRBJ2-3; the match to TRBD1 covers 9 bases. The sequencing sample was made of cells from a culture (not recorded whether cultured in vitro). The receptor was isolated from a human donor with melanoma. CDR3 nucleotides: TGTGCCAGCAGTGAACGAACAGGGGGCTATAGCACAGATACGCAGTATTTT. Residues: CASSERTGGYSTDTQYF.